These 23 T cell receptor beta chains originate from one sample sequenced in a study of a mutant IDH1 vaccine in newly diagnosed glioma (dated by TCRdb to 2020 to 2022). Sample time point, as interpreted from the label and publication: baseline, week 1 (first vaccination visit). The treatment or condition label, as the study defines it: pre-vaccination baseline after standard-of-care therapy. Library prep was done by the immunoSEQ multiplex PCR assay. Entries here come from immuneACCESS through TCRdb and include only in-frame sequences with V and J called. Some clones fail to appear in such tables; in the studies checked, an unresolved V gene covers under half of the shortfall, and the cause of the remainder is unknown. For this sample the table gives 15,000 to 20,000 clones, of which roughly 85% were detected only once. 8% to 10% of the sample rests with the top ten. The specimen was PBMCs, collected from a glioma patient treated with radiotherapy, temozolomide or both. The origin of the receptors is a middle-aged man with glioma.

J is TRBJ1-1 and V is TRBV5-8; 7 bases agree with TRBD1. Germline lookup yields CDR1 SGHTS and CDR2 YDEGEE. This CDR3 is 16 amino acids long. V lost 3 bases and J lost 4; bases outside the gene matches: 12. The CDR3 DNA follows: TGTGCCAGCAGCTCAGCCGGGACAGAGTTAGGCACTGAAGCTTTCTTT. Translation gives CASSSAGTELGTEAFF.

V usage is TRBV19 and J usage is TRBJ1-1; D uncertain. Germline V gene sequence: CDR1 LNHDA, CDR2 SQIVND (reference sequence). CDR3 length: 13 residues. V was trimmed by 10 bases and J by 1 base, leaving 13 bases between them. As DNA, the CDR3 is TGTGCCACCCACTTAGGACCGAACACTGAAGCTTTCTTT. It is translated as CATHLGPNTEAFF. Based on the CDR3 plus reference TRBV19 and TRBJ1-1, the full variable domain is DGGITQSPKYLFRKEGQNVTLSCEQNLNHDAMYWYRQDPGQGLRLIYYSQIVNDFQKGDIAEGYSVSREKKESFPLTVTSAQKNPTAFYLCATHLGPNTEAFFGQGTRLTVV.

This clone was detected only a few times. The rearrangement links TRBV4-1 to TRBJ2-3, with 10 positions matching TRBD2. The CDR3 is made up of 16 amino acids. The J segment lost 3 bases and the V segment lost 4 bases, leaving 7 bases of the junction unmatched. CDR1 is MGHRA, CDR2 YSYEKL, per germline. The CDR3 here is CASSRGLAGATDTQYF. In nucleotides, the CDR3 is TGCGCCAGCAGCCGTGGCCTAGCGGGAGCGACAGATACGCAGTATTTT.

This clone was found a few times. The chain is built from TRBV4-1 and TRBJ1-4; perhaps TRBD1 as D (6 bases). The germline V and J ends were trimmed by 4 bases and 8 bases, with 14 bases remaining between them. The CDR3 covers 14 residues. Germline V gene sequence: CDR1 MGHRA, CDR2 YSYEKL. As DNA, the CDR3 is TGCGCCAGCAGCCTTGGGGCAGGGGCCGAAAAACTGTTTTTT. Its translation: CASSLGAGAEKLFF.

The chain recombines TRBV28 with TRBJ1-1; D remains unclear. The CDR3 covers 14 residues. Germline values: CDR1 MDHEN, CDR2 SYDVKM. The germline V and J ends were trimmed by 6 bases and 5 bases, with 16 bases remaining between them. CDR3 residues: CASSSPIPTTEAFF. The CDR3 nucleotides are TGTGCCAGCAGCTCGCCTATACCGACGACTGAAGCTTTCTTT.

The chain couples TRBV5-4 to TRBJ1-2, with 9 positions matching TRBD1. V lost 0 bases and J lost 7; bases outside the gene matches: 4. There are 14 residues in the CDR3. The germline gives CDR1 SGHNT, CDR2 YYREEE (reference sequence). The CDR3 DNA sequence: TGTGCCAGCAGCTTGGGGGGACAGGGCTTTGGCTACACCTTC. This gives the protein CASSLGGQGFGYTF.

This clone occurred once. The CDR3 protein is CASSVTGDNQPQHF. Written as DNA, the CDR3 is TGTGCCAGCAGCGTAACAGGTGACAACCAGCCCCAGCATTTT. V and J are TRBV9 and TRBJ1-5; D perhaps matches TRBD1 (5 bases). The CDR3 is 14 residues long. V was trimmed by 1 base and J by 7 bases, leaving 12 bases between them. The germline CDR1 and CDR2 sequences are SGDLS and YYNGEE.

V is TRBV18 and J is TRBJ2-7; TRBD1 matches 7 bases. Germline V gene data show CDR1 as KGHSH and CDR2 as LQKENI. V dropped 2 bases and J dropped 0; count of bases not matched to a gene: 10. The CDR3 loop spans 17 amino acids. CDR3 sequence reads: CASSPFPLTGASYEQYV. CDR3 nucleotides: TGTGCCAGCTCACCATTCCCCCTTACAGGGGCCTCCTACGAGCAGTACGTC.

This chain links TRBV4-1 with TRBJ1-1; D not certain. The CDR3 has 16 amino acids. The germline V gene encodes CDR1 MGHRA and CDR2 YSYEKL. V lost 4 bases, J lost 1 base, and 16 bases lay in between. The CDR3 nucleotides read TGCGCCAGCAGCCGAAATACGGCGCGGGAGAACACTGAAGCTTTCTTT. Amino acid sequence: CASSRNTARENTEAFF.

This clone was seen a few times. This rearrangement joins TRBV29-1 to TRBJ2-7; TRBD2 aligns across 8 bases. The CDR3 has 13 amino acids. Germline-derived CDR1 and CDR2 are SQVTM and ANQGSEA. This chain's CDR3 is CSSTSGSRGEQYF. The CDR3 region has the DNA TGCAGTTCTACTAGCGGCAGTAGGGGGGAGCAGTACTTC.

This chain connects TRBV9 to TRBJ2-1; D gene uncertain. Trimming shortened V by 0 bases and J by 9 bases, and 13 bases separated the two germline ends. The CDR3 consists of 14 residues. Germline CDR1 SGDLS, CDR2 YYNGEE. The CDR3 is CASSVGGRPSEQFF. The CDR3 region has the DNA TGTGCCAGCAGCGTAGGAGGACGCCCGAGTGAGCAGTTCTTC.

This rearrangement joins TRBV5-4 to TRBJ2-7; D is possibly TRBD1 or TRBD2 (6 bases each). Germline V gene sequence: CDR1 SGHNT, CDR2 YYREEE (reference sequence). With 9 bases removed from V and 2 bases from J, the gap between germline ends came to 15 bases. The CDR3 runs 13 residues. In DNA form, the CDR3 reads TGTGCCATCCCGGGGGCGGGGCCCTACGAGCAGTACTTC. It translates to CAIPGAGPYEQYF.

This chain links TRBV6-5 with TRBJ1-2; tentative D call: TRBD1 (5 bases). Germline values: CDR1 MNHEY, CDR2 SVGAGI. The germline V and J ends were trimmed by 2 bases and 0 bases, with 13 bases remaining between them. The CDR3 is 16 residues long. The CDR3 nucleotides read TGTGCCAGCAGTTACATAGACAGATTAGCTAACTATGGCTACACCTTC. It specifies CASSYIDRLANYGYTF.

The chain has TRBV30 and TRBJ1-2; D call uncertain. Deletions cut 3 bases from V and 13 bases from J, with 21 bases between. Germline assignment: CDR1 GTSNPN and CDR2 SVGIG (reference sequence). CDR3 length equals 13 residues. The CDR3 loop reads CAWRVQSGPWPTF. CDR3 in DNA: TGTGCCTGGAGAGTTCAGTCGGGCCCCTGGCCCACCTTC.

The V gene is TRBV5-1, the J gene TRBJ1-1, with D perhaps TRBD1 (5 bases). The CDR3 is 14 residues long. The ends were cut back, 0 bases at V and 4 bases at J, with 10 bases in the middle. CDR1 and CDR2 from the germline V gene are SGHRS and YFSETQ. CDR3 sequence: CASSLAGAGTEAFF. CDR3 nucleotide sequence: TGCGCCAGCAGCTTGGCTGGGGCTGGCACTGAAGCTTTCTTT.

This clone was seen a few times. The V and J genes are TRBV4-2 and TRBJ2-7; tentatively, D is TRBD2 (7 bases). The CDR3 sequence is 16 residues long. CDR1 and CDR2 (germline): LGHNA, YNFKEQ. Trimming took 1 base from V and 2 from J, leaving 15 bases between them. The CDR3 region is CASSQGGGTTTYEQYF. The CDR3 DNA reads as TGTGCCAGCAGCCAAGGAGGGGGGACTACCACCTACGAGCAGTACTTC.

This chain links TRBV11-2 with TRBJ2-5; TRBD2 matches 9 bases. Judging by the DNA end, TRBJ2-7 fits better; the J call may be wrong. From germline, CDR1 is SGHAT and CDR2 FQNNGV. The CDR3 has 14 amino acids. The CDR3 is CASSHSGRRDEQYF. Written as DNA, the CDR3 is TGTGCCAGCAGCCATAGCGGGAGAAGAGACGAGCAGTACTTC.

In its sample, this clone was seen once. The rearrangement links TRBV5-1 to TRBJ2-1; D perhaps matches TRBD2 (6 bases). Deletions cut 3 bases from V and 7 bases from J, with 20 bases between. Per the germline V gene, CDR1 is SGHRS and CDR2 is YFSETQ. The CDR3 runs 16 residues. Here the CDR3 DNA reads TGCGCCAGCAGCTCGGGGGTGTTGTCGCTGCCGAATGAGCAGTTCTTC. This codes for CASSSGVLSLPNEQFF.

This clone is large in the sample. This chain uses TRBV15 with TRBJ2-1, with TRBD2 matching over 9 bases. The CDR3 contains 15 residues. Germline CDR1 reads LNHNV; CDR2 reads YYDKDF (reference sequence). V lost 5 bases to trimming and J lost 2 bases; unmatched junction nucleotides: 4. This CDR3 reads CATSRGLAAYNEQFF. The CDR3 DNA reads TGTGCCACCAGCCGGGGACTAGCAGCCTACAATGAGCAGTTCTTC.

V usage is TRBV2 and J usage is TRBJ1-1; TRBD1 might be the D (6 bases). Germline V CDR1 and CDR2: SNHLY, FYNNEI. CDR3 length: 14 amino acids. V was clipped by 0 bases and J by 11 bases, with 16 bases between them. The CDR3 nucleotides are TGTGCCAGCAGTGAAGCGCCCGGGGACACAGGGGCTTTCTTT. It yields the protein CASSEAPGDTGAFF. Supplemented by reference TRBV2 and TRBJ1-1, the full variable domain reads EPEVTQTPSHQVTQMGQEVILRCVPISNHLYFYWYRQILGQKVEFLVSFYNNEISEKSEIFDDQFSVERPDGSNFTLKIRSTKLEDSAMYFCASSEAPGDTGAFFGQGTRLTVV.

J is TRBJ2-3 and V is TRBV5-6; 12 bases map to TRBD2. From germline, CDR1 is SGHDT and CDR2 YYEEEE. This CDR3 contains 18 residues. V trimming: 0 bases; J trimming: 5 bases; junction bases outside the gene matches: 10. In DNA form, the CDR3 reads TGTGCCAGCAGCTTGGGACTCCCTAGCGGGAGGGCCGGAGATACGCAGTATTTT. This encodes CASSLGLPSGRAGDTQYF.

V usage is TRBV5-5 and J usage is TRBJ1-4; D not certain. V gave up 1 base and J gave up 0 bases, with 7 bases separating them. Germline-derived CDR1 and CDR2 are SGHKS and YYEKEE (reference sequence). This CDR3 has 15 amino acids. In nucleotides, the CDR3 is TGTGCCAGCAGCTTGCCGCAAGCAACTAATGAAAAACTGTTTTTT. It is translated as CASSLPQATNEKLFF.

This clone was seen once. This sequence joins TRBV6-6 and TRBJ2-7; 8 bases are shared with TRBD1. CDR1 and CDR2 (germline): MNHNY, SVGAGI (reference sequence). V gave up 6 bases and J gave up 5 bases; unmatched junction bases: 9. This CDR3 region has 14 residues. CDR3 nucleotides: TGTGCCAGCAGCCTGGACAGGGATATCGACGAGCAGTACGTC. It is translated as CASSLDRDIDEQYV.